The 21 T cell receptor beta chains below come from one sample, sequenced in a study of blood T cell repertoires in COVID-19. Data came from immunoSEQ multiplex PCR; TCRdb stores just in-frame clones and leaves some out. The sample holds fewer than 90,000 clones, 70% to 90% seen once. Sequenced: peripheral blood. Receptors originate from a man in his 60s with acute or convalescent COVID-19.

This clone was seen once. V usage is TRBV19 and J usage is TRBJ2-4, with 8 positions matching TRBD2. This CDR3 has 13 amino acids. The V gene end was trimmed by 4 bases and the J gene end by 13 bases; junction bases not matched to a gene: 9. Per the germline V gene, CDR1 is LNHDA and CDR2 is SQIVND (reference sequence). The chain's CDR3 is CASSTQTLAVQYF. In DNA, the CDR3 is TGTGCCAGTAGTACCCAAACACTAGCGGTGCAGTACTTC.

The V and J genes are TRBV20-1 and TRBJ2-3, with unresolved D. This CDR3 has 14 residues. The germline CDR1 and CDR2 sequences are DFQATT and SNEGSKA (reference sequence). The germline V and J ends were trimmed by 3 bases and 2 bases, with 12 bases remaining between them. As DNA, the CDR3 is TGCAGTGCTAGTTTTAGCTCGGACACAGATACGCAGTATTTT. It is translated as CSASFSSDTDTQYF.

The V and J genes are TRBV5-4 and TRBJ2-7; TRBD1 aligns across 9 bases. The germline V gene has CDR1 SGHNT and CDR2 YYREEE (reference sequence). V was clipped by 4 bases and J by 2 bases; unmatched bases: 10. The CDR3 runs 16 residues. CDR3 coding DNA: TGTGCCAGCAGCGCAAGACAGGGGGGAACCGCCTACGAGCAGTACTTC. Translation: CASSARQGGTAYEQYF.

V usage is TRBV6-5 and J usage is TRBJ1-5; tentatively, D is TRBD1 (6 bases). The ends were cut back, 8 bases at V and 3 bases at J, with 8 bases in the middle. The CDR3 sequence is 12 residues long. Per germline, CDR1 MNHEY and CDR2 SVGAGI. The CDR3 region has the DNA TGTGCCAGCGGACAGTACAATCAGCCCCAGCATTTT. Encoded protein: CASGQYNQPQHF.

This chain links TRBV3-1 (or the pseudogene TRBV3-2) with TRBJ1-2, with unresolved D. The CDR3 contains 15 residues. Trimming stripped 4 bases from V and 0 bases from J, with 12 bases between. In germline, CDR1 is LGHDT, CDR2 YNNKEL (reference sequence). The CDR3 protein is CASSRSRRTNYGYTF. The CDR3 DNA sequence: TGTGCCAGCAGCCGGTCCCGCAGGACTAACTATGGCTACACCTTC.

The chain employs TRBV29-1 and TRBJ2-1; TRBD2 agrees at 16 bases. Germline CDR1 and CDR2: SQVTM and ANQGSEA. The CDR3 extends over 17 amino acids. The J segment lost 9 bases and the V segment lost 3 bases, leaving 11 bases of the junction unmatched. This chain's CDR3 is CSVDTLLGLAGGSEQFF. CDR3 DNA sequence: TGCAGCGTTGATACACTCCTGGGACTAGCGGGGGGGAGTGAGCAGTTCTTC.

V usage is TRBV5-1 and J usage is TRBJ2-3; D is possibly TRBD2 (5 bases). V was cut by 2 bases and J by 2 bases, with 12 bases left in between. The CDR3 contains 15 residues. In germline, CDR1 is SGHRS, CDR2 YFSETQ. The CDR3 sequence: CASSFDGSSTDTQYF. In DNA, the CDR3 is TGCGCCAGCAGCTTTGATGGGAGCTCCACAGATACGCAGTATTTT.

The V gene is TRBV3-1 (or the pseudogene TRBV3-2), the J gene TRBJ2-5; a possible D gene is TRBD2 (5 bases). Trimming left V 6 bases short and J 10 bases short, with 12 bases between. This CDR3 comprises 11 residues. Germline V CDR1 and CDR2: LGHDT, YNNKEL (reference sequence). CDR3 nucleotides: TGTGCCAGCAGACTAGACGTCATCCAGTACTTC. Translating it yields CASRLDVIQYF.

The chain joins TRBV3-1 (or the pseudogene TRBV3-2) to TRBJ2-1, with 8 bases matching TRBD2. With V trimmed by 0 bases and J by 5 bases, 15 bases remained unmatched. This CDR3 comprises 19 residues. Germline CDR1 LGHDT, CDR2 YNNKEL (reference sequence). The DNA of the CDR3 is TGTGCCAGCAGCCAAGAAGTCGCGGGAGGCCTCCAAGTAAACAATGAGCAGTTCTTC. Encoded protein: CASSQEVAGGLQVNNEQFF.

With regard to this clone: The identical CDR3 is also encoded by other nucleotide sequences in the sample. The CDR3 protein is CASTRSYEQYF. CDR3 DNA: TGTGCCAGCACGAGATCCTACGAGCAGTACTTC. V usage is TRBV11-2 and J usage is TRBJ2-7, with D unresolved. The V and J ends lost 7 bases and 1 base respectively, with 5 bases between them. This CDR3 is 11 amino acids long. Germline values: CDR1 SGHAT, CDR2 FQNNGV.

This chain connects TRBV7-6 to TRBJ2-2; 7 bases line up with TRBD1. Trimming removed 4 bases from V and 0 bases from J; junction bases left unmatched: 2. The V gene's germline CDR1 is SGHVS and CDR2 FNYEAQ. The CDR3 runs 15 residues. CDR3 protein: CASSWGQSNTGELFF. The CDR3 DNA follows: TGTGCCAGCAGCTGGGGACAGTCGAACACCGGGGAGCTGTTTTTT.

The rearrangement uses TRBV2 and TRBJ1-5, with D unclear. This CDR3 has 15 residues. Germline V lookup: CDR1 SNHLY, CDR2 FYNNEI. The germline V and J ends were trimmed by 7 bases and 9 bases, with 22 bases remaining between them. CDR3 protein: CASKVDQAGSGPQHF. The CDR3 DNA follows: TGTGCCAGCAAAGTAGACCAAGCGGGTAGCGGGCCCCAGCATTTT.

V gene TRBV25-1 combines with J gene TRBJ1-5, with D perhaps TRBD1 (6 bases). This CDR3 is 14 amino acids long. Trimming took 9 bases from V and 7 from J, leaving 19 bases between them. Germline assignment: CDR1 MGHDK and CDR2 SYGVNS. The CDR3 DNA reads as TGTGCCAGTAGCCCGTTACAGGGATCGCAGCCCCAGCATTTT. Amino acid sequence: CASSPLQGSQPQHF. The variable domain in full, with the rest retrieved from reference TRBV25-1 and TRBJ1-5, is EADIYQTPRYLVIGTGKKITLECSQTMGHDKMYWYQQDPGMELHLIHYSYGVNSTEKGDLSSESTVSRIRTEHFPLTLESARPSHTSQYLCASSPLQGSQPQHFGDGTRLSIL.

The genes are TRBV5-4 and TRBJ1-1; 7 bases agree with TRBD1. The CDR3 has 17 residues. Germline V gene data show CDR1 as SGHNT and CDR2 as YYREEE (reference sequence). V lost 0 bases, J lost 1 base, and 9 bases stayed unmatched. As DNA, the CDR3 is TGTGCCAGCAGCTTGGGTACTGCGGGGACAGCGAACACTGAAGCTTTCTTT. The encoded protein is CASSLGTAGTANTEAFF.

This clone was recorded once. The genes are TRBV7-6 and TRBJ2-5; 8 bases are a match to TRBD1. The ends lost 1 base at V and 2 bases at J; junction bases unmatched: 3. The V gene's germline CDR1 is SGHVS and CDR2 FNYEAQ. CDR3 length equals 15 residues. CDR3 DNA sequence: TGTGCCAGCAGCTTAGAGACAGGGGTTCAAGAGACCCAGTACTTC. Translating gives CASSLETGVQETQYF.

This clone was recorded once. In DNA, the CDR3 is TGCGCCAGCAGCCCGGGACTAGCGGGAGGGCCCTCCGGGGAGCTGTTTTTT. Protein sequence: CASSPGLAGGPSGELFF. V usage is TRBV5-1 and J usage is TRBJ2-2, with 16 bases that match TRBD2. CDR1 SGHRS and CDR2 YFSETQ come from the germline V gene. Trimming took 4 bases from V and 6 from J; bases not matched to a gene: 6. The CDR3 is 17 residues long. Together with reference TRBV5-1 and TRBJ2-2, the CDR3 gives the full variable domain: KAGVTQTPRYLIKTRGQQVTLSCSPISGHRSVSWYQQTPGQGLQFLFEYFSETQRNKGNFPGRFSGRQFSNSRSEMNVSTLELGDSALYLCASSPGLAGGPSGELFFGEGSRLTVL.

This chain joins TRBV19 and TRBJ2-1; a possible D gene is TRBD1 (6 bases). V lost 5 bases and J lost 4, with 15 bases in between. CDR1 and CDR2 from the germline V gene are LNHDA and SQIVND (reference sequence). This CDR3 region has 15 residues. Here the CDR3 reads CASSAPGTSYNEQFF. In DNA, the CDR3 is TGTGCCAGTAGTGCCCCCGGGACATCATACAATGAGCAGTTCTTC.

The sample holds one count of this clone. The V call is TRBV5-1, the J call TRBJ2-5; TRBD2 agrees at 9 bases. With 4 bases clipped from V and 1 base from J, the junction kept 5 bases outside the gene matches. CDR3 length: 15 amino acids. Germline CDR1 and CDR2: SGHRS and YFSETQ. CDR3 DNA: TGCGCCAGCAGCCCCGGACTAGCGATCCAAGAGACCCAGTACTTC. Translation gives CASSPGLAIQETQYF. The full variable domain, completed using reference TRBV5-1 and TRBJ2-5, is KAGVTQTPRYLIKTRGQQVTLSCSPISGHRSVSWYQQTPGQGLQFLFEYFSETQRNKGNFPGRFSGRQFSNSRSEMNVSTLELGDSALYLCASSPGLAIQETQYFGPGTRLLVL.

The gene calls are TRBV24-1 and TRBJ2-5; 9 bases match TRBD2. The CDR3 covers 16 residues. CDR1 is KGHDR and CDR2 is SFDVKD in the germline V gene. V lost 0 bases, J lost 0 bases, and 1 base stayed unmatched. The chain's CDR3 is CATSDLASGNQETQYF. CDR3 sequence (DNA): TGTGCCACCAGTGATTTGGCTAGCGGGAACCAAGAGACCCAGTACTTC.

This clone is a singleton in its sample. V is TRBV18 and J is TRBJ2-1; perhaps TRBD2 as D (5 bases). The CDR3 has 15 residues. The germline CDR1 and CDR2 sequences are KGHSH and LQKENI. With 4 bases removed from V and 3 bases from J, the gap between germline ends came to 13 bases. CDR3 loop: CASSQDGDLYNEQFF. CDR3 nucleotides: TGTGCCAGCTCACAGGACGGGGATCTCTACAATGAGCAGTTCTTC.

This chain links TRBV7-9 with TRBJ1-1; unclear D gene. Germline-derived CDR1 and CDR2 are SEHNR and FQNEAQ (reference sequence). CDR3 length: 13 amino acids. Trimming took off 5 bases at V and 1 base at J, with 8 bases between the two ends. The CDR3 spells CASSQTQNTEAFF. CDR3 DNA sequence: TGTGCCAGCAGCCAAACACAGAACACTGAAGCTTTCTTT. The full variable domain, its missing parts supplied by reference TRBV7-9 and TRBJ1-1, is DTGVSQNPRHKITKRGQNVTFRCDPISEHNRLYWYRQTLGQGPEFLTYFQNEAQLEKSRLLSDRFSAERPKGSFSTLEIQRTEQGDSAMYLCASSQTQNTEAFFGQGTRLTVV.